Presented here are 26 T cell receptor beta chains from one specimen sequenced in a study of blood T cell repertoires in COVID-19. The table came from immunoSEQ multiplex PCR; TCRdb's copy has only in-frame clones and leaves some out. The table shows 310,000 or so clones, with roughly 90% occurring only once. The specimen was peripheral blood. These receptors all come from a woman aged 45 to 65 with active or convalescent COVID-19.

The chain uses TRBV5-4 and TRBJ2-2, with 8 bases matching TRBD2. V dropped 6 bases and J dropped 3; count of bases not matched to a gene: 7. The CDR3 spans 15 residues. Germline V gives CDR1 SGHNT, CDR2 YYREEE (reference sequence). The DNA of the CDR3 is TGTGCCAGCACTCCGGGGGGGAGTTACACCGGGGAGCTGTTTTTT. Its translation: CASTPGGSYTGELFF.

The rearrangement uses TRBV30 and TRBJ1-1; 7 nucleotides line up with TRBD1. This CDR3 region has 13 residues. V lost 4 bases, J lost 1 base, and 3 bases stayed unmatched. Germline lookup yields CDR1 GTSNPN and CDR2 SVGIG (reference sequence). This CDR3 reads CAWIRQGNTEAFF. CDR3 in DNA: TGTGCCTGGATCAGACAGGGGAACACTGAAGCTTTCTTT.

The V gene is TRBV27, the J gene TRBJ2-1; perhaps TRBD2 as D (6 bases). Germline V gene data show CDR1 as MNHEY and CDR2 as SMNVEV (reference sequence). The V end was cut by 6 bases, the J end by 6 bases, with 18 bases between. The CDR3 has 15 residues. The CDR3 DNA sequence: TGTGCCAGCAGCCCTGGGACTCTCATCCTCAATGAGCAGTTCTTC. Protein product: CASSPGTLILNEQFF.

The CDR3 loop is CASSLVGTGDYGYTF. The CDR3 nucleotides read TGTGCCAGCAGCTTAGTGGGGACAGGGGACTATGGCTACACCTTC. The chain uses TRBV7-9 and TRBJ1-2; TRBD1 matches at 10 bases. V trimming: 1 base; J trimming: 3 bases; junction bases outside the gene matches: 2. The CDR3 is made up of 15 amino acids. Germline lookup yields CDR1 SEHNR and CDR2 FQNEAQ (reference sequence).

V gene TRBV10-3 combines with J gene TRBJ1-2, with TRBD1 matching 7 bases. CDR1 and CDR2 (germline): ENHRY, SYGVKD. The CDR3 runs to 13 residues. Germline trimming cut 6 bases from V and 4 bases from J; bases unmatched to any gene: 5. The CDR3, as DNA: TGTGCCATCAGGGACAGGCTAACCTATGGCTACACCTTC. This sequence encodes CAIRDRLTYGYTF.

The chain links TRBV3-1 (or the pseudogene TRBV3-2) to TRBJ2-3; D uncertain. The CDR3 is 11 amino acids. The germline V gene encodes CDR1 LGHDT and CDR2 YNNKEL (reference sequence). V was pared by 2 bases and J by 5 bases, with 2 bases between. As DNA, the CDR3 is TGTGCCAGCAGCCAACTAGATACGCAGTATTTT. It specifies CASSQLDTQYF.

The chain combines TRBV28 with TRBJ2-1, with 8 bases fitting TRBD1. There are 15 residues in the CDR3. Germline CDR1 is MDHEN and CDR2 is SYDVKM. Germline trimming cut 6 bases from V and 7 bases from J; bases unmatched to any gene: 11. Here the CDR3 DNA reads TGTGCCAGCAGCAGCCGGAGGACAGGGAAGAATGAGCAGTTCTTC. This codes for CASSSRRTGKNEQFF.

The V and J genes are TRBV7-9 and TRBJ2-1; TRBD2 might be the D (7 bases). The germline V and J ends were trimmed by 5 bases and 4 bases, with 18 bases remaining between them. Per the germline V gene, CDR1 is SEHNR and CDR2 is FQNEAQ (reference sequence). This CDR3 has 16 residues. Here the CDR3 DNA reads TGTGCCAGCAGCCAAGGGGGTAGCGGGTCATACAATGAGCAGTTCTTC. Its protein is CASSQGGSGSYNEQFF.

The V gene is TRBV27, the J gene TRBJ2-7, with D perhaps TRBD1 (6 bases). This CDR3 has 15 residues. Germline CDR1 and CDR2: MNHEY and SMNVEV (reference sequence). Trimming cost V 6 bases and J 0 bases, with 15 bases left between them. The CDR3 reads CASRFQGSRSYEQYF. The CDR3 coding sequence is TGTGCCAGCAGATTCCAGGGGTCCCGCTCCTACGAGCAGTACTTC.

The chain combines TRBV5-1 with TRBJ2-1; TRBD1 matches at 12 bases. The CDR3 extends over 16 amino acids. V lost 4 bases to trimming and J lost 6 bases; unmatched junction nucleotides: 8. Germline CDR1 and CDR2: SGHRS and YFSETQ. Written as DNA, the CDR3 is TGCGCCAGCAGCCTGGGGACAGGGGGCTTTTTCAATGAGCAGTTCTTC. This encodes CASSLGTGGFFNEQFF.

This clone showed up just once. The chain's CDR3 is CASSTLARPSYTDTQYF. The CDR3 DNA sequence: TGTGCCAGCAGCACTCTAGCGAGGCCCAGCTACACAGATACGCAGTATTTT. The gene calls are TRBV9 and TRBJ2-3; D is possibly TRBD2 (6 bases). The CDR3 contains 17 residues. From germline, CDR1 is SGDLS and CDR2 YYNGEE. Trimming took 4 bases from V and 2 from J, leaving 20 bases between them.

This sequence joins TRBV18 and TRBJ1-3, with 9 bases matching TRBD1. V lost 3 bases, J lost 7 bases, and 19 bases stayed unmatched. From germline, CDR1 is KGHSH and CDR2 LQKENI. The CDR3 totals 19 residues. CDR3: CASSPPMGGTGSFQNTIYF. The CDR3 nucleotides read TGTGCCAGCTCACCCCCAATGGGGGGGACAGGGTCTTTCCAGAACACCATATATTTT.

In nucleotides, the CDR3 is TGTGCCAGCAGCTCCTCCGGGGAGACCCAGTACTTC. This codes for CASSSSGETQYF. The chain employs TRBV7-6 and TRBJ2-5; D is ambiguous. CDR1 is SGHVS and CDR2 is FNYEAQ in the germline V gene. With 4 bases removed from V and 5 bases from J, the gap between germline ends came to 8 bases. This CDR3 has 12 residues.

The genes are TRBV7-2 and TRBJ2-7; a weak D match, TRBD1 (6 bases). Deletions cut 5 bases from V and 3 bases from J, with 14 bases between. Germline CDR1 and CDR2: SGHTA and FQGNSA. The CDR3 consists of 14 residues. The CDR3 DNA is TGTGCCAGCAGCCGCAGGACAGAGGGCTACGAGCAGTACTTC. Translated: CASSRRTEGYEQYF.

The chain carries TRBV5-1 and TRBJ1-2; 7 nucleotides line up with TRBD1. V shed 1 base, J shed 0 bases, and the junction held 9 bases outside the gene matches. CDR3 length: 17 residues. Germline V gene sequence: CDR1 SGHRS, CDR2 YFSETQ. The CDR3 loop reads CASSLKAGGISNYGYTF. The CDR3 region has the DNA TGCGCCAGCAGCTTGAAGGCAGGGGGAATCTCTAACTATGGCTACACCTTC.

The chain employs TRBV20-1 and TRBJ1-2; D is unresolved. The CDR3 is 10 residues long. V lost 5 bases and J 3 bases, leaving 4 bases between the germline ends. Germline CDR1 is DFQATT and CDR2 is SNEGSKA (reference sequence). This CDR3 reads CSAPDYGYTF. CDR3 DNA: TGCAGTGCTCCAGACTATGGCTACACCTTC.

This sequence joins TRBV18 and TRBJ2-2, with a tentative D call TRBD2 (5 bases). V lost 3 bases and J lost 1, with 12 bases in between. The V gene's germline CDR1 is KGHSH and CDR2 LQKENI. This CDR3 region has 16 residues. The CDR3 sequence is CASSPGVQRNTGELFF. The CDR3 DNA follows: TGTGCCAGCTCACCCGGGGTCCAGAGGAACACCGGGGAGCTGTTTTTT.

This clone was found once. The chain is built from TRBV5-4 and TRBJ1-2, with D possibly being TRBD1 (6 bases). This CDR3 is 13 amino acids long. The V end was cut by 2 bases, the J end by 4 bases, with 9 bases between. Looked up from germline, CDR1 is SGHNT and CDR2 is YYREEE (reference sequence). CDR3 amino acids: CASSFMDSYGYTF. The DNA of the CDR3 is TGTGCCAGCAGCTTTATGGACAGCTATGGCTACACCTTC.

The rearrangement links TRBV7-2 to TRBJ1-6; D is unclear. Germline V gene lookup returns CDR1 SGHTA and CDR2 FQGNSA. This CDR3 spans 14 amino acids. Trimming took 1 base from V and 6 from J, leaving 7 bases between them. CDR3 DNA sequence: TGTGCCAGCAGCTTAGTACCGGGTAATTCACCCCTCCACTTT. This sequence encodes CASSLVPGNSPLHF.

This clone was seen a handful of times. The chain recombines TRBV30 with TRBJ2-1; D possibly corresponds to TRBD1 (5 bases). The CDR3 covers 15 residues. Trimming shortened V by 3 bases and J by 2 bases, and 14 bases separated the two germline ends. CDR1 is GTSNPN and CDR2 is SVGIG in the germline V gene (reference sequence). In DNA, the CDR3 is TGTGCCTGGAGCGAAGGGGCCTCCGCCTACAATGAGCAGTTCTTC. Translated: CAWSEGASAYNEQFF.

The chain carries TRBV7-9 and TRBJ2-7; a possible D gene is TRBD1 (7 bases). Germline CDR1 and CDR2: SEHNR and FQNEAQ (reference sequence). V shed 6 bases and J shed 0 bases, with 18 bases lying between them. This CDR3 is 16 amino acids long. Here the CDR3 DNA reads TGTGCCAGCAGTTGGTTCGGGGGACAGAGCTCCTACGAGCAGTACTTC. Its translation: CASSWFGGQSSYEQYF.

V usage is TRBV18 and J usage is TRBJ1-1; 7 positions match TRBD1. The CDR3 contains 14 residues. CDR1 KGHSH and CDR2 LQKENI come from the germline V gene. The V and J ends lost 0 bases and 10 bases, in that order; junction bases with no gene match: 8. This CDR3 is CASSPPAQGEPAFF. As DNA, the CDR3 is TGTGCCAGCTCACCACCGGCCCAGGGGGAGCCAGCTTTCTTT.

As DNA, the CDR3 is TGTGCCAGCAGTTACTCTGGCAGGCAAGAAGCTTTCTTT. Amino acids: CASSYSGRQEAFF. The V and J genes are TRBV6-2 or TRBV6-3 and TRBJ1-1; D gene unclear. CDR3 length: 13 amino acids. Trimming cost V 0 bases and J 8 bases, with 10 bases left between them. Germline CDR1 is MNHEY and CDR2 is SVGEGT.

The chain has TRBV7-3 and TRBJ2-1; 9 bases line up with TRBD1. V dropped 5 bases and J dropped 2; count of bases not matched to a gene: 4. The CDR3 spans 15 residues. The germline V gene encodes CDR1 SGHTA and CDR2 FQGTGA. The DNA of the CDR3 is TGTGCCAGCAGCCCCGACAGGGGGACCTACAATGAGCAGTTCTTC. Its translation: CASSPDRGTYNEQFF. The variable domain in full, with the rest retrieved from reference TRBV7-3 and TRBJ2-1, is GAGVSQTPSNKVTEKGKYVELRCDPISGHTALYWYRQSLGQGPEFLIYFQGTGAADDSGLPNDRFFAVRPEGSVSTLKIQRTERGDSAVYLCASSPDRGTYNEQFFGPGTRLTVL.

V and J are TRBV28 and TRBJ1-6; 7 nucleotides line up with TRBD1. The length of the CDR3 is 14 residues. V dropped 7 bases and J dropped 9; count of bases not matched to a gene: 9. CDR1 and CDR2 from the germline V gene are MDHEN and SYDVKM. This chain's CDR3 is CASNERQGSSPLHF. CDR3 coding DNA: TGTGCCAGCAATGAAAGACAGGGCAGTTCACCCCTCCACTTT. The whole variable domain, remainder taken from reference TRBV28 and TRBJ1-6, is DVKVTQSSRYLVKRTGEKVFLECVQDMDHENMFWYRQDPGLGLRLIYFSYDVKMKEKGDIPEGYSVSREKKERFSLILESASTNQTSMYLCASNERQGSSPLHFGNGTRLTVT.

The chain joins TRBV21-1 to TRBJ1-5. TRBV21-1 is a known pseudogene. CDR3 length: 15 residues. CDR3 loop: CASAPRHGENQPQHF. Here the CDR3 DNA reads TGTGCCAGCGCCCCCCGGCACGGGGAAAATCAGCCCCAGCATTTT.